The 31 T cell receptor beta chains listed next were all sequenced from one sample in a study of blood T cell repertoires in COVID-19. Profiled with immunoSEQ multiplex PCR; TCRdb holds only in-frame clones, not every one. The sample yields under 70,000 clones, 65% to 85% seen once. Input material: peripheral blood. The receptors come from a woman older than 75 with active or convalescent COVID-19.

The chain uses TRBV5-1 and TRBJ1-4; 8 nucleotides line up with TRBD1. This CDR3 has 15 residues. V gave up 2 bases and J gave up 7 bases; unmatched junction bases: 7. The V gene's germline CDR1 is SGHRS and CDR2 YFSETQ. CDR3 nucleotides: TGCGCCAGCAGCTTTCGACAGGGGATGGGTGAAAAACTGTTTTTT. Encoded protein: CASSFRQGMGEKLFF.

This clone was recorded once. The rearrangement joins TRBV15 to TRBJ2-1, with TRBD2 matching 7 bases. The germline gives CDR1 LNHNV, CDR2 YYDKDF (reference sequence). Unmatched junction bases numbered 9, after V lost 2 bases and J lost 2 bases. The length of the CDR3 is 17 residues. This CDR3 is CATSRPPAGVTYNEQFF. DNA of the CDR3: TGTGCCACCAGCAGACCGCCCGCGGGGGTAACCTACAATGAGCAGTTCTTC. Variable domain in full (rest from reference TRBV15 and TRBJ2-1): DAMVIQNPRYQVTQFGKPVTLSCSQTLNHNVMYWYQQKSSQAPKLLFHYYDKDFNNEADTPDNFQSRRPNTSFCFLDIRSPGLGDTAMYLCATSRPPAGVTYNEQFFGPGTRLTVL.

The chain links TRBV10-3 to TRBJ1-1, with 9 bases identical to TRBD1. Looked up from germline, CDR1 is ENHRY and CDR2 is SYGVKD. This CDR3 is built from 14 residues. After removal of 5 bases from V and 6 bases from J, the junction contained 7 bases not matched to a gene. The CDR3 region has the DNA TGTGCCATCAGTACGGGACAGGGTTCTCCTGAAGCTTTCTTT. It translates to CAISTGQGSPEAFF.

This clone was found a few times. This sequence joins TRBV14 and TRBJ1-1; no clear D gene. Germline loops: CDR1 SGHDN, CDR2 FVKESK. Deletions cut 1 base from V and 0 bases from J, with 12 bases between. The CDR3 spans 16 residues. The CDR3 coding sequence is TGTGCCAGCAGCCAAGTAATTGTTGCTATGAACACTGAAGCTTTCTTT. This translates into CASSQVIVAMNTEAFF. The full variable domain, with the rest looked up from reference TRBV14 and TRBJ1-1, is EAGVTQFPSHSVIEKGQTVTLRCDPISGHDNLYWYRRVMGKEIKFLLHFVKESKQDESGMPNNRFLAERTGGTYSTLKVQPAELEDSGVYFCASSQVIVAMNTEAFFGQGTRLTVV.

This chain connects TRBV5-1 to TRBJ1-1, with 9 bases that match TRBD1. From germline, CDR1 is SGHRS and CDR2 YFSETQ. The length of the CDR3 is 14 residues. J lost 4 bases, V lost 3 bases, and 4 bases had no gene match. DNA for the CDR3: TGCGCCAGCAGCTGGGACAGGGCGGGCACTGAAGCTTTCTTT. Its protein product is CASSWDRAGTEAFF. The complete variable domain, with remaining parts taken from reference TRBV5-1 and TRBJ1-1, reads KAGVTQTPRYLIKTRGQQVTLSCSPISGHRSVSWYQQTPGQGLQFLFEYFSETQRNKGNFPGRFSGRQFSNSRSEMNVSTLELGDSALYLCASSWDRAGTEAFFGQGTRLTVV.

This clone was counted a single time. V gene TRBV10-3 combines with J gene TRBJ1-6; no reliable D call. The germline V gene has CDR1 ENHRY and CDR2 SYGVKD. Deletions cut 6 bases from V and 7 bases from J, with 7 bases between. The CDR3 has 12 residues. As DNA, the CDR3 is TGTGCCATCAGCCCCATGAATTCACCCCTCCACTTT. This codes for CAISPMNSPLHF.

CDR3 nucleotides: TGTGCCAGCAGTTTAGCGGGGGGGCACCGGAGGGAGTTCTTC. Translation: CASSLAGGHRREFF. The chain links TRBV27 to TRBJ2-1; 9 bases map to TRBD2. After removal of 2 bases from V and 14 bases from J, the junction contained 10 bases not matched to a gene. The CDR3 spans 14 residues. CDR1 is MNHEY and CDR2 is SMNVEV in the germline V gene (reference sequence).

V and J are TRBV2 and TRBJ1-5, with 9 bases matching TRBD1. This CDR3 spans 15 amino acids. Germline lookup yields CDR1 SNHLY and CDR2 FYNNEI. The J segment lost 4 bases and the V segment lost 6 bases, leaving 7 bases of the junction unmatched. Here the CDR3 reads CASRGTGLGNQPQHF. CDR3 nucleotide sequence: TGTGCCAGCAGGGGGACAGGGTTAGGAAATCAGCCCCAGCATTTT.

The rearrangement joins TRBV5-1 to TRBJ1-2; no clear D. This CDR3 region has 15 residues. The germline V gene has CDR1 SGHRS and CDR2 YFSETQ. Trimming left V 0 bases short and J 4 bases short, with 13 bases between. This CDR3 is CASSLAILGTYGYTF. In DNA form, the CDR3 reads TGCGCCAGCAGCTTGGCCATTCTAGGTACCTATGGCTACACCTTC.

The rearrangement joins TRBV9 to TRBJ1-1; D gene ambiguous. Trimming pared 3 bases from V and 4 bases from J, leaving 13 bases between. Germline CDR1 is SGDLS and CDR2 is YYNGEE. The CDR3 has 14 amino acids. In DNA form, the CDR3 reads TGTGCCAGCAGCGCAGGCCCGGTGGGCACTGAAGCTTTCTTT. It is translated as CASSAGPVGTEAFF.

The V gene is TRBV18, the J gene TRBJ2-3; 13 nucleotides line up with TRBD2. V lost 6 bases and J lost 2; bases outside the gene matches: 5. The CDR3 runs to 16 residues. Germline loops: CDR1 KGHSH, CDR2 LQKENI. The CDR3 protein is CASSAGLAGTTDTQYF. The CDR3 nucleotides are TGTGCCAGCTCCGCGGGACTAGCGGGGACCACAGATACGCAGTATTTT.

A few counts support this clone. The chain links TRBV5-5 to TRBJ2-2; 7 bases match TRBD2. The J segment lost 3 bases and the V segment lost 6 bases, leaving 5 bases of the junction unmatched. The CDR3 runs 14 residues. From germline, CDR1 is SGHKS and CDR2 YYEKEE (reference sequence). DNA for the CDR3: TGTGCCAGCATCCCGGGGGGTTACACCGGGGAGCTGTTTTTT. Amino acids: CASIPGGYTGELFF.

The chain uses TRBV19 and TRBJ1-2; TRBD1 agrees at 11 bases. V was pared by 4 bases and J by 7 bases, with 8 bases of the junction left unmatched. Germline-derived CDR1 and CDR2 are LNHDA and SQIVND (reference sequence). This CDR3 has 15 residues. The CDR3 protein is CASSSPGQGAPGYTF. In DNA form, the CDR3 reads TGTGCCAGTAGTAGTCCAGGACAGGGGGCACCTGGCTACACCTTC.

CDR3 region: CASSFDRRNTEAFF. The CDR3 nucleotides are TGTGCCAGCAGCTTCGACAGGAGGAACACTGAAGCTTTCTTT. The chain combines TRBV5-4 with TRBJ1-1; maybe TRBD1 (6 bases). Germline CDR1 reads SGHNT; CDR2 reads YYREEE (reference sequence). Trimming cost V 2 bases and J 1 base, with 9 bases left between them. The CDR3 extends over 14 amino acids.

The chain couples TRBV5-1 to TRBJ1-4; tentative D call: TRBD1 (6 bases). V was trimmed by 0 bases and J by 8 bases, leaving 11 bases between them. This CDR3 comprises 14 residues. Germline CDR1 is SGHRS and CDR2 is YFSETQ. CDR3 nucleotides: TGCGCCAGCAGCTTGGCCAGGGGCGGCGAAAAACTGTTTTTT. It is translated as CASSLARGGEKLFF.

The chain is built from TRBV2 and TRBJ1-2, with unresolved D. The V end lost 7 bases, the J end lost 6 bases, and 15 bases lay between the germline ends. Germline assignment: CDR1 SNHLY and CDR2 FYNNEI. There are 13 residues in the CDR3. The CDR3 bases are TGTGCCAGCACTGAGGGAGGATTCGATGGCTACACCTTC. Its protein is CASTEGGFDGYTF.

The V call is TRBV5-1, the J call TRBJ1-5, with a tentative D call TRBD1 (5 bases). Trimming stripped 0 bases from V and 5 bases from J, with 6 bases between. CDR3 length: 13 amino acids. Germline V gene sequence: CDR1 SGHRS, CDR2 YFSETQ. This CDR3 is CASSLGGDQPQHF. The DNA for the CDR3 is TGCGCCAGCAGCTTGGGGGGCGATCAGCCCCAGCATTTT.

This sequence joins TRBV6-5 and TRBJ2-3; 8 nucleotides match TRBD1. With 6 bases clipped from V and 2 bases from J, the junction kept 7 bases outside the gene matches. The CDR3 is 15 amino acids. Germline V gives CDR1 MNHEY, CDR2 SVGAGI. The CDR3 DNA reads as TGTGCCAGCAGACGACAGGGGAAGGCCACAGATACGCAGTATTTT. This translates into CASRRQGKATDTQYF.

This chain joins TRBV6-5 and TRBJ1-1; TRBD1 agrees at 8 bases. The V gene end was trimmed by 5 bases and the J gene end by 10 bases; junction bases not matched to a gene: 9. Germline V gene lookup returns CDR1 MNHEY and CDR2 SVGAGI. This CDR3 has 13 amino acids. In DNA, the CDR3 is TGTGCCAGCAGTACGACAGGGGTTCTTACAGCTTTCTTT. This sequence encodes CASSTTGVLTAFF.

The chain couples TRBV11-2 to TRBJ2-7; 8 bases are a match to TRBD1. Looked up from germline, CDR1 is SGHAT and CDR2 is FQNNGV. J was trimmed by 0 bases and V by 5 bases; bases with no gene match: 3. The CDR3 runs 14 residues. CDR3 sequence reads: CASSRDRSSYEQYF. The CDR3 region has the DNA TGTGCCAGCAGCCGGGACAGGAGCTCCTACGAGCAGTACTTC.

This clone has just a few counts. The J gene is TRBJ1-5, the V gene TRBV25-1; D is unresolved. V lost 4 bases to trimming and J lost 0 bases, with 7 bases between them. The CDR3 has 14 residues. Germline CDR1 is MGHDK and CDR2 is SYGVNS. Here the CDR3 reads CASSGVNSNQPQHF. For the CDR3, the DNA is TGTGCCAGCAGTGGAGTTAATAGCAATCAGCCCCAGCATTTT. Looking up the rest from reference TRBV25-1 and TRBJ1-5 gives the full variable domain: EADIYQTPRYLVIGTGKKITLECSQTMGHDKMYWYQQDPGMELHLIHYSYGVNSTEKGDLSSESTVSRIRTEHFPLTLESARPSHTSQYLCASSGVNSNQPQHFGDGTRLSIL.

This clone has more than one count but fewer than ten. This chain joins TRBV5-1 and TRBJ1-1, with a weak D call TRBD1 (6 bases). The CDR3 sequence is 15 residues long. V was cut by 0 bases and J by 1 base, with 10 bases left in between. Germline V gene lookup returns CDR1 SGHRS and CDR2 YFSETQ. The CDR3 DNA is TGCGCCAGCAGCTTGGGCCACAGGGCGAACACTGAAGCTTTCTTT. Protein sequence: CASSLGHRANTEAFF.

The genes are TRBV10-3 and TRBJ2-1; 10 positions match TRBD1. V gave up 4 bases and J gave up 0 bases; unmatched junction bases: 6. Germline V gene lookup returns CDR1 ENHRY and CDR2 SYGVKD. The length of the CDR3 is 17 residues. CDR3 region: CAISAGQGMGSYNEQFF. In DNA form, the CDR3 reads TGTGCCATCAGTGCGGGACAGGGGATGGGCTCCTACAATGAGCAGTTCTTC.

The chain has TRBV11-3 and TRBJ2-5, with TRBD1 as a possible D gene (7 bases). The CDR3 has 16 amino acids. V was trimmed by 1 base and J by 5 bases, leaving 17 bases between them. Germline V lookup: CDR1 SGHNT, CDR2 YENEEA. CDR3 in amino acids: CASSLVGQGGMETQYF. The DNA for the CDR3 is TGTGCCAGCAGCTTAGTCGGTCAGGGGGGTATGGAGACCCAGTACTTC. The full variable domain, rest sourced from reference TRBV11-3 and TRBJ2-5, is EAGVVQSPRYKIIEKKQPVAFWCNPISGHNTLYWYLQNLGQGPELLIRYENEEAVDDSQLPKDRFSAERLKGVDSTLKIQPAELGDSAVYLCASSLVGQGGMETQYFGPGTRLLVL.

V and J are TRBV30 and TRBJ2-7, with 7 bases matching TRBD1. This CDR3 has 14 amino acids. V lost 0 bases, J lost 9 bases, and 11 bases stayed unmatched. From germline, CDR1 is GTSNPN and CDR2 SVGIG (reference sequence). CDR3 protein: CAWSVPGTVVRQYF. In nucleotides, the CDR3 is TGTGCCTGGAGTGTACCCGGGACAGTGGTACGGCAGTACTTC.

V and J are TRBV5-1 and TRBJ1-2; 11 bases line up with TRBD1. CDR3 size: 14 residues. Per the germline V gene, CDR1 is SGHRS and CDR2 is YFSETQ. With 4 bases clipped from V and 7 bases from J, the junction kept 6 bases outside the gene matches. CDR3 residues: CASSLGQGAGGYTF. In nucleotides, the CDR3 is TGCGCCAGCAGCCTAGGACAGGGGGCAGGTGGCTACACCTTC.

DNA of the CDR3: TGTGCCAGCAGTTTGAGACAGGGAACTAACTATGGCTACACCTTC. Its protein product is CASSLRQGTNYGYTF. The rearrangement links TRBV27 to TRBJ1-2; 7 nucleotides agree with TRBD1. CDR1 is MNHEY and CDR2 is SMNVEV in the germline V gene (reference sequence). This CDR3 is 15 amino acids long. Trimming removed 3 bases from V and 0 bases from J; junction bases left unmatched: 4.

The gene calls are TRBV11-2 and TRBJ1-4; D uncertain. With 3 bases removed from V and 3 bases from J, the gap between germline ends came to 8 bases. The CDR3 is 14 amino acids. Per the germline V gene, CDR1 is SGHAT and CDR2 is FQNNGV. The CDR3 region has the DNA TGTGCCAGCAGCTTTATAAGAGCTAATGAAAAACTGTTTTTT. This sequence encodes CASSFIRANEKLFF.

The DNA of the CDR3 is TGTGCCAGCAGCCTGGCCCCCCAGTACGAGCAGTACTTC. Its translation is CASSLAPQYEQYF. V usage is TRBV5-6 and J usage is TRBJ2-7; no firm D call. The CDR3 totals 13 residues. Trimming took 4 bases from V and 4 from J, leaving 12 bases between them. Germline V lookup: CDR1 SGHDT, CDR2 YYEEEE.

This rearrangement joins TRBV7-9 to TRBJ2-1; D is perhaps TRBD2 (6 bases). Germline values: CDR1 SEHNR, CDR2 FQNEAQ (reference sequence). The CDR3 is 14 amino acids. V was cut by 1 base and J by 9 bases, with 13 bases left in between. The CDR3 here is CASSLVSREAEQFF. CDR3 nucleotide sequence: TGTGCCAGCAGCTTAGTTTCGAGGGAGGCTGAGCAGTTCTTC.

CDR3 sequence (DNA): TGCAGTGCTAGCAACTCCTACGAGCAGTACTTC. Amino acids: CSASNSYEQYF. This chain connects TRBV20-1 to TRBJ2-7; D is unclear. The germline V gene has CDR1 DFQATT and CDR2 SNEGSKA (reference sequence). Trimming removed 3 bases at V and 0 bases at J, with 3 bases between. This CDR3 comprises 11 residues.